What follows are 24 T cell receptor beta chains derived from one specimen sequenced in a study of blood T cell repertoires in COVID-19. Assay used: immunoSEQ multiplex PCR; TCRdb lists only in-frame clones, some missing. The sample holds about 180,000 clones; 75% to 90% are singletons and the top ten take 6.5% to 8.5%. Material for sequencing was peripheral blood. The receptors derive from a woman in her 70s with COVID-19, enrolled during active disease.

J is TRBJ2-7 and V is TRBV19; tentatively, D is TRBD1 (7 bases). There are 14 residues in the CDR3. Trimming took off 3 bases at V and 6 bases at J, with 15 bases between the two ends. Per the germline V gene, CDR1 is LNHDA and CDR2 is SQIVND (reference sequence). The CDR3 spells CASSISDREVEQYF. Here the CDR3 DNA reads TGTGCCAGTAGTATCAGTGACAGGGAGGTCGAGCAGTACTTC.

The chain is built from TRBV6-5 and TRBJ1-4; D not certain. V was shortened by 6 bases and J by 2 bases, with 13 bases between the two germline ends. Germline CDR1 and CDR2: MNHEY and SVGAGI. The CDR3 loop spans 15 amino acids. The CDR3 loop reads CASSIRVETNEKLFF. In nucleotides, the CDR3 is TGTGCCAGCAGCATTCGGGTGGAGACTAATGAAAAACTGTTTTTT.

The rearrangement links TRBV3-1 (or the pseudogene TRBV3-2) to TRBJ1-1, with D perhaps matching TRBD1 (5 bases). From germline, CDR1 is LGHDT and CDR2 YNNKEL (reference sequence). Trimming removed 2 bases at V and 3 bases at J, with 10 bases between. This CDR3 has 14 residues. The CDR3 reads CASSQSTGDTEAFF. The CDR3 DNA is TGTGCCAGCAGCCAAAGTACGGGGGACACTGAAGCTTTCTTT.

The chain recombines TRBV7-8 with TRBJ2-7, with 10 bases lining up with TRBD1. The CDR3 consists of 15 residues. The germline gives CDR1 SGHVS, CDR2 FQNEAQ. With 3 bases clipped from V and 2 bases from J, the junction kept 4 bases outside the gene matches. The CDR3 region has the DNA TGTGCCAGCAGCTTTAGACAGGGGGCGGCCTACGAGCAGTACTTC. Amino acid sequence: CASSFRQGAAYEQYF.

The chain employs TRBV7-9 and TRBJ2-3, with D maybe TRBD1 (7 bases). V gave up 6 bases and J gave up 2 bases, with 12 bases separating them. The CDR3 covers 14 residues. CDR1 and CDR2 (germline): SEHNR, FQNEAQ (reference sequence). CDR3 sequence: CASRLRGDTDTQYF. CDR3 sequence (DNA): TGTGCCAGCAGACTCAGGGGGGACACAGATACGCAGTATTTT.

V gene TRBV5-4 combines with J gene TRBJ2-7, with TRBD2 identical over 11 bases. This CDR3 spans 16 amino acids. CDR1 is SGHNT, CDR2 YYREEE, per germline (reference sequence). V shed 4 bases and J 1 base; nucleotides not matched to a gene: 7. The CDR3 reads CASSPGLAGTSYEQYF. The DNA for the CDR3 is TGTGCCAGCAGCCCTGGACTAGCGGGTACATCCTACGAGCAGTACTTC.

The chain uses TRBV5-1 and TRBJ1-2; D remains ambiguous. Germline CDR1 SGHRS, CDR2 YFSETQ. Trimming pared 3 bases from V and 7 bases from J, leaving 16 bases between. CDR3 size: 14 residues. For the CDR3, the DNA is TGCGCCAGCAGCTCCGGGTCTCTAGGGAGTGGCTACACCTTC. This codes for CASSSGSLGSGYTF.

The chain carries TRBV15 and TRBJ2-4; D is unclear. V was trimmed by 1 base and J by 8 bases, leaving 12 bases between them. Germline V lookup: CDR1 LNHNV, CDR2 YYDKDF (reference sequence). This CDR3 spans 14 amino acids. This chain's CDR3 is CATSRGSSEDIQYF. The CDR3 DNA reads as TGTGCCACCAGCAGAGGATCGAGTGAGGACATTCAGTACTTC.

This sequence joins TRBV5-4 and TRBJ1-5, with D maybe TRBD1 (6 bases). The germline gives CDR1 SGHNT, CDR2 YYREEE (reference sequence). Trimming took off 0 bases at V and 0 bases at J, with 16 bases between the two ends. The CDR3 is made up of 18 amino acids. The CDR3 protein is CASSLDGRQADSNQPQHF. Written as DNA, the CDR3 is TGTGCCAGCAGCTTGGACGGGCGACAGGCCGATAGCAATCAGCCCCAGCATTTT.

This clone occurred a few times. The V gene is TRBV10-1, the J gene TRBJ2-1; 9 positions match TRBD2. There are 15 residues in the CDR3. The V gene's germline CDR1 is WNHNN and CDR2 SYGVQD (reference sequence). Unmatched junction bases numbered 9, after V lost 2 bases and J lost 10 bases. In DNA, the CDR3 is TGCGCCAGCAGTGAGGGGCTAGCGGGGAGACAGGAGCAGTTCTTC. Residues: CASSEGLAGRQEQFF.

The chain uses TRBV14 and TRBJ2-1, with 8 bases identical to TRBD2. CDR1 and CDR2 from the germline V gene are SGHDN and FVKESK. The CDR3 length is 16 residues. The V gene end was trimmed by 0 bases and the J gene end by 6 bases; junction bases not matched to a gene: 7. CDR3 sequence (DNA): TGTGCCAGCAGCCAAGATCGCCCGGGACTAGTCAATGAGCAGTTCTTC. Protein sequence: CASSQDRPGLVNEQFF.

This chain links TRBV19 with TRBJ1-1; no firm D call. The CDR3 is 14 residues long. V shed 6 bases and J shed 0 bases, with 11 bases lying between them. The germline V gene has CDR1 LNHDA and CDR2 SQIVND (reference sequence). The CDR3 here is CASRLRVMNTEAFF. Written as DNA, the CDR3 is TGTGCCAGTAGGCTGAGGGTGATGAACACTGAAGCTTTCTTT.

The rearrangement links TRBV6-5 to TRBJ1-3, with a tentative D call TRBD1 (6 bases). V was clipped by 6 bases and J by 4 bases, with 16 bases between them. This CDR3 is 15 amino acids long. The germline V gene encodes CDR1 MNHEY and CDR2 SVGAGI. Here the CDR3 reads CASSPNPGTGNTIYF. CDR3 coding DNA: TGTGCCAGCAGCCCCAACCCCGGGACAGGAAACACCATATATTTT.

The CDR3 reads CASSKRGMGYTF. DNA for the CDR3: TGTGCCAGCAGCAAGCGGGGGATGGGCTACACCTTC. This sequence joins TRBV9 and TRBJ1-2, with D tentatively TRBD1 (5 bases). Deletions cut 4 bases from V and 8 bases from J, with 12 bases between. Germline V lookup: CDR1 SGDLS, CDR2 YYNGEE. The CDR3 totals 12 residues.

The sample holds a few counts of this clone. The chain combines TRBV20-1 with TRBJ2-7, with 9 bases matching TRBD2. This CDR3 is built from 14 residues. The V gene's germline CDR1 is DFQATT and CDR2 SNEGSKA (reference sequence). Trimming took 3 bases from V and 7 from J; bases not matched to a gene: 10. CDR3 protein: CSASGAGGPWEQYF. CDR3 DNA: TGCAGTGCTAGTGGGGCGGGAGGGCCCTGGGAGCAGTACTTC.

This clone appeared a single time. The chain carries TRBV6-6 and TRBJ2-7; 8 bases align to TRBD1. From germline, CDR1 is MNHNY and CDR2 SVGAGI (reference sequence). The ends lost 6 bases at V and 10 bases at J; junction bases unmatched: 5. CDR3 length: 11 residues. The CDR3 is CASSSDRVQYF. The CDR3 coding sequence is TGTGCCAGCAGCTCGGACAGGGTTCAGTACTTC.

The chain has TRBV6-5 and TRBJ2-7, with D maybe TRBD1 (5 bases). Between the trimmed V and J ends, which lost 0 bases and 6 bases, there was a span of 15 bases. The CDR3 has 15 amino acids. The germline gives CDR1 MNHEY, CDR2 SVGAGI. CDR3 region: CASSYSYGQVGEQYF. As DNA, the CDR3 is TGTGCCAGCAGTTACTCGTATGGACAAGTGGGCGAGCAGTACTTC.

This clone was seen a single time. CDR3 protein: CASSVGASGVDEQYF. The DNA of the CDR3 is TGTGCCAGCAGCGTAGGGGCTAGCGGTGTCGACGAGCAGTACTTC. The chain joins TRBV9 to TRBJ2-7; 7 bases are a match to TRBD2. The CDR3 runs to 15 residues. V shed 0 bases and J 5 bases; nucleotides not matched to a gene: 8. Germline V gene lookup returns CDR1 SGDLS and CDR2 YYNGEE. Together with reference TRBV9 and TRBJ2-7, the CDR3 gives the full variable domain: DSGVTQTPKHLITATGQRVTLRCSPRSGDLSVYWYQQSLDQGLQFLIQYYNGEERAKGNILERFSAQQFPDLHSELNLSSLELGDSALYFCASSVGASGVDEQYFGPGTRLTVT.

V and J are TRBV12-3 or TRBV12-4 and TRBJ1-2, with 7 bases fitting TRBD1. J was trimmed by 4 bases and V by 4 bases; bases with no gene match: 3. This CDR3 has 13 residues. The CDR3 reads CASSSGTVYGYTF. The CDR3 nucleotides read TGTGCCAGCAGTTCTGGGACAGTCTATGGCTACACCTTC.

V gene TRBV7-2 combines with J gene TRBJ1-6; D is possibly TRBD1 (5 bases). Trimming shortened V by 1 base and J by 4 bases, and 11 bases separated the two germline ends. CDR3 length equals 16 residues. Germline V CDR1 and CDR2: SGHTA, FQGNSA. The CDR3 DNA follows: TGTGCCAGCAGCTTAGAAGGGGCGTTGTATAATTCACCCCTCCACTTT. Translation gives CASSLEGALYNSPLHF.

This clone was seen a handful of times. V usage is TRBV11-3 and J usage is TRBJ2-1; no definite D call. Trimming took 1 base from V and 2 from J, leaving 6 bases between them. This CDR3 has 14 residues. Germline V gene data show CDR1 as SGHNT and CDR2 as YENEEA. CDR3 region: CASSLGQTYNEQFF. CDR3 coding DNA: TGTGCCAGCAGCTTAGGTCAGACCTACAATGAGCAGTTCTTC.

This clone was picked up a small number of times. The chain is built from TRBV28 and TRBJ2-2; D gene ambiguous. Trimming removed 4 bases from V and 6 bases from J, with 6 bases in between. From germline, CDR1 is MDHEN and CDR2 SYDVKM. The CDR3 runs 12 residues. CDR3 region: CASSSPSGELFF. The CDR3 coding sequence is TGTGCCAGCAGTTCCCCCTCCGGGGAGCTGTTTTTT.

This chain's CDR3 is CASPRAAGQVNTGELFF. CDR3 in DNA: TGTGCCAGCCCCCGGGCCGCGGGACAGGTGAACACCGGGGAGCTGTTTTTT. The chain is built from TRBV18 and TRBJ2-2, with 8 bases aligning to TRBD1. Germline trimming cut 8 bases from V and 1 base from J; bases unmatched to any gene: 12. Per germline, CDR1 KGHSH and CDR2 LQKENI. The CDR3 has 17 residues.

The chain has TRBV5-1 and TRBJ2-5; D uncertain. The germline CDR1 and CDR2 sequences are SGHRS and YFSETQ. Trimming removed 0 bases at V and 8 bases at J, with 11 bases between. The CDR3 has 13 residues. CDR3 coding DNA: TGCGCCAGCAGCTTGGCCGGTTTTAGCACCCAGTACTTC. Its protein is CASSLAGFSTQYF.